The 14 T cell receptor beta chains below were found in one sample sequenced in a study of regulatory dendritic cells for organ transplantation. The table came from immunoSEQ multiplex PCR; TCRdb's copy has only in-frame clones and leaves some out. The table shows around 30,000 clones, with 60% to 80% occurring only once. Material for sequencing was memory CD4+ T cells from blood. This sample's subset: CD45RO+ memory T cells. All receptors derive from a human donor in good health.

This clone has a single count. This sequence joins TRBV19 and TRBJ1-1; D unresolved. This CDR3 is built from 13 residues. Germline CDR1 is LNHDA and CDR2 is SQIVND (reference sequence). Trimming left V 2 bases short and J 7 bases short, with 11 bases between. DNA for the CDR3: TGTGCCAGTAGTATACTGAGGTTGGGTGAAGCTTTCTTT. Its protein is CASSILRLGEAFF. Full variable domain (rest looked up from reference TRBV19 and TRBJ1-1): DGGITQSPKYLFRKEGQNVTLSCEQNLNHDAMYWYRQDPGQGLRLIYYSQIVNDFQKGDIAEGYSVSREKKESFPLTVTSAQKNPTAFYLCASSILRLGEAFFGQGTRLTVV.

This chain links TRBV11-2 with TRBJ1-1; D possibly corresponds to TRBD1 (5 bases). Per germline, CDR1 SGHAT and CDR2 FQNNGV. The V end was cut by 2 bases, the J end by 2 bases, with 18 bases between. This CDR3 region has 17 residues. CDR3 DNA sequence: TGTGCCAGCAGCTTAAGACAGACTACCCTCCAAAACACTGAAGCTTTCTTT. The encoded protein is CASSLRQTTLQNTEAFF.

V and J are TRBV6-4 and TRBJ2-1; 8 nucleotides agree with TRBD2. Trimming at V came to 3 bases and at J to 1 base, leaving 2 bases not matched to a gene. This CDR3 is built from 15 residues. In germline, CDR1 is MRHNA, CDR2 SNTAGT. The CDR3, as DNA: TGTGCCAGCAGTGAGGCTAGCGGGTCCTACAATGAGCAGTTCTTC. Protein product: CASSEASGSYNEQFF.

The chain couples TRBV19 to TRBJ1-5; 10 nucleotides match TRBD1. Germline-derived CDR1 and CDR2 are LNHDA and SQIVND (reference sequence). The CDR3 is made up of 17 amino acids. V trimming: 5 bases; J trimming: 0 bases; junction bases outside the gene matches: 7. CDR3 nucleotides: TGTGCCAGTAGTGATGGACAGGGGGTTTATAGCAATCAGCCCCAGCATTTT. This sequence encodes CASSDGQGVYSNQPQHF.

This chain links TRBV5-4 with TRBJ1-4; 9 nucleotides agree with TRBD1. The V and J ends lost 0 bases and 7 bases, in that order; junction bases with no gene match: 4. The CDR3 contains 15 residues. From germline, CDR1 is SGHNT and CDR2 YYREEE (reference sequence). CDR3 nucleotide sequence: TGTGCCAGCAGCTTGGTGGGGACAGGGAGTGAAAAACTGTTTTTT. Its protein is CASSLVGTGSEKLFF.

This chain connects TRBV28 to TRBJ1-5, with TRBD1 matching over 7 bases. The CDR3 consists of 15 residues. Germline V gene data show CDR1 as MDHEN and CDR2 as SYDVKM. Trimming cost V 8 bases and J 2 bases; bases outside gene matches: 9. The CDR3 nucleotides read TGTGCCAGCGAACTCTGGGACAGCCGCAATCAGCCCCAGCATTTT. Translation: CASELWDSRNQPQHF.

There are a few counts of this clone. Other nucleotide sequences in the sample specify the same CDR3. The rearrangement joins TRBV7-2 to TRBJ1-5; D gene unclear. Germline values: CDR1 SGHTA, CDR2 FQGNSA. The CDR3 is 13 amino acids. Trimming left V 2 bases short and J 2 bases short, with 4 bases between. The CDR3 DNA is TGTGCCAGCAGCTTACGGGGCAATCAGCCCCAGCATTTT. Its protein is CASSLRGNQPQHF.

CDR3 amino acids: CASSTSVVANTEAFF. The CDR3 region has the DNA TGTGCCAGCAGCACCTCGGTTGTGGCCAACACTGAAGCTTTCTTT. The chain links TRBV11-2 to TRBJ1-1; D unresolved. From germline, CDR1 is SGHAT and CDR2 FQNNGV. Trimming left V 5 bases short and J 2 bases short, with 15 bases between. The CDR3 covers 15 residues.

The chain has TRBV2 and TRBJ2-3, with 8 bases aligning to TRBD1. This CDR3 is 14 amino acids long. Germline V gene data show CDR1 as SNHLY and CDR2 as FYNNEI. V was pared by 7 bases and J by 4 bases, with 7 bases of the junction left unmatched. CDR3 sequence reads: CASTLGQGADTQYF. CDR3 nucleotide sequence: TGTGCCAGCACCCTAGGACAGGGAGCAGATACGCAGTATTTT.

The V gene is TRBV11-2, the J gene TRBJ1-3; TRBD1 might be the D (5 bases). V lost 1 base to trimming and J lost 4 bases, with 17 bases between them. Germline assignment: CDR1 SGHAT and CDR2 FQNNGV. The CDR3 extends over 17 amino acids. This chain's CDR3 is CASSLGGLSGSGNTIYF. CDR3 nucleotide sequence: TGTGCCAGCAGCTTAGGGGGACTCTCGGGCTCAGGAAACACCATATATTTT. Filled out from reference TRBV11-2 and TRBJ1-3, the complete variable domain reads EAGVAQSPRYKIIEKRQSVAFWCNPISGHATLYWYQQILGQGPKLLIQFQNNGVVDDSQLPKDRFSAERLKGVDSTLKIQPAKLEDSAVYLCASSLGGLSGSGNTIYFGEGSWLTVV.

The J gene is TRBJ2-3, the V gene TRBV2; TRBD1 matches at 7 bases. The CDR3 runs 16 residues. V lost 4 bases to trimming and J lost 0 bases; unmatched junction nucleotides: 7. The germline gives CDR1 SNHLY, CDR2 FYNNEI. The CDR3: CASSAGGNPSTDTQYF. Written as DNA, the CDR3 is TGTGCCAGCAGTGCAGGGGGTAATCCTAGCACAGATACGCAGTATTTT.

The V call is TRBV2, the J call TRBJ1-2; D is unresolved. This CDR3 has 16 residues. V was trimmed by 1 base and J by 3 bases, leaving 15 bases between them. From germline, CDR1 is SNHLY and CDR2 FYNNEI. CDR3 sequence reads: CASSEGRVTFHYGYTF. The CDR3 DNA sequence: TGTGCCAGCAGTGAAGGTCGAGTGACGTTCCACTATGGCTACACCTTC.

A single count supports this clone. The V gene is TRBV19, the J gene TRBJ2-3; 10 positions match TRBD2. Germline assignment: CDR1 LNHDA and CDR2 SQIVND (reference sequence). V lost 6 bases and J lost 7; bases outside the gene matches: 10. This CDR3 contains 15 residues. As DNA, the CDR3 is TGTGCCAGTAGGGAGGCTAGCGGGGGCGGGTATACGCAGTATTTT. It translates to CASREASGGGYTQYF.

The V and J genes are TRBV19 and TRBJ1-3; D is uncertain. Trimming took off 9 bases at V and 1 base at J, with 22 bases between the two ends. This CDR3 has 17 residues. Germline V CDR1 and CDR2: LNHDA, SQIVND (reference sequence). CDR3 loop: CASNTPPGSSSGNTIYF. In DNA form, the CDR3 reads TGTGCCAGCAATACCCCCCCAGGCAGCAGTTCTGGAAACACCATATATTTT.